The 29 T cell receptor beta chains below all came from one sample that was sequenced in a study of blood T cell repertoires in COVID-19. Clones were read by immunoSEQ multiplex PCR, and TCRdb kept only the in-frame ones, dropping some. The sample consists of about 380,000 clones, 85% of them appearing once. The sequenced sample consisted of peripheral blood. The receptors were gathered from a woman under 30 with acute or convalescent COVID-19.

This sequence joins TRBV6-5 and TRBJ1-1, with D tentatively TRBD1 (5 bases). The V gene lost 8 bases and the J gene lost 5 bases, with 12 bases spanning the gap. CDR1 and CDR2 from the germline V gene are MNHEY and SVGAGI. This CDR3 spans 12 amino acids. The CDR3 region is CASAGGRTEAFF. DNA of the CDR3: TGTGCCAGCGCGGGGGGGAGAACTGAAGCTTTCTTT.

This clone has more than one count but fewer than ten. The genes are TRBV6-6 and TRBJ1-3, with D perhaps matching TRBD1 (6 bases). Germline CDR1 and CDR2: MNHNY and SVGAGI (reference sequence). V was shortened by 5 bases and J by 5 bases, with 28 bases between the two germline ends. The CDR3 has 19 residues. Here the CDR3 reads CASSRSSLSTGAARNTIYF. The CDR3 region has the DNA TGTGCCAGCAGTCGGTCTTCACTATCGACAGGCGCCGCTAGAAACACCATATATTTT.

For the CDR3, the DNA is TGTGCTAGTGGCCCGGTAGGGGGTCGTGGCAATCAGCCCCAGCATTTT. Protein sequence: CASGPVGGRGNQPQHF. The chain combines TRBV12-5 with TRBJ1-5, with D possibly being TRBD1 (6 bases). Trimming pared 6 bases from V and 2 bases from J, leaving 17 bases between. Germline CDR1 and CDR2: LGHNT and FRNRAP. This CDR3 spans 16 amino acids.

The rearrangement links TRBV2 to TRBJ2-7, with TRBD1 matching 8 bases. Trimming removed 6 bases from V and 3 bases from J; junction bases left unmatched: 4. Germline CDR1 is SNHLY and CDR2 is FYNNEI. This CDR3 comprises 13 residues. Written as DNA, the CDR3 is TGTGCCAGCAGGTCAGGGGGCGACTACGAGCAGTACTTC. As protein: CASRSGGDYEQYF.

This clone was seen more than once but under ten times. V gene TRBV18 combines with J gene TRBJ1-1; the D gene is possibly TRBD1 (5 bases). The CDR3 totals 14 residues. V shed 6 bases and J shed 0 bases, with 11 bases lying between them. Looked up from germline, CDR1 is KGHSH and CDR2 is LQKENI. The CDR3 reads CASSQGLVNTEAFF. CDR3 nucleotide sequence: TGTGCCAGCTCCCAGGGTTTAGTGAACACTGAAGCTTTCTTT.

The V and J genes are TRBV9 and TRBJ2-2; D unclear. The CDR3 runs to 12 residues. Trimming cost V 1 base and J 6 bases, with 4 bases left between them. Germline assignment: CDR1 SGDLS and CDR2 YYNGEE. CDR3 protein: CASSVYPGELFF. The CDR3 region has the DNA TGTGCCAGCAGCGTATATCCCGGGGAGCTGTTTTTT.

The V call is TRBV11-2, the J call TRBJ2-7; 7 positions match TRBD1. Trimming cost V 3 bases and J 4 bases; bases outside gene matches: 9. Germline loops: CDR1 SGHAT, CDR2 FQNNGV. The CDR3 has 15 amino acids. The CDR3 reads CASSFRGTDPYEQYF. CDR3 DNA: TGTGCCAGCAGCTTCAGGGGGACAGATCCTTACGAGCAGTACTTC.

The gene calls are TRBV24-1 and TRBJ2-3, with 10 bases matching TRBD1. The CDR3 spans 16 residues. Losses at the gene ends were 0 bases for V and 1 base for J; bases not matched to a gene: 0. Germline CDR1 is KGHDR and CDR2 is SFDVKD. The CDR3 sequence: CATSDLGTGGTDTQYF. The CDR3 coding sequence is TGTGCCACCAGTGATTTGGGGACAGGGGGCACAGATACGCAGTATTTT.

The V and J genes are TRBV9 and TRBJ2-3, with D tentatively TRBD2 (5 bases). CDR1 and CDR2 (germline): SGDLS, YYNGEE. CDR3 length: 15 amino acids. Deletions cut 0 bases from V and 4 bases from J, with 12 bases between. Here the CDR3 DNA reads TGTGCCAGCAGCGTAGTTTCTGGAGGCCCAGATACGCAGTATTTT. Translating gives CASSVVSGGPDTQYF. The full variable domain, its missing parts supplied by reference TRBV9 and TRBJ2-3, is DSGVTQTPKHLITATGQRVTLRCSPRSGDLSVYWYQQSLDQGLQFLIQYYNGEERAKGNILERFSAQQFPDLHSELNLSSLELGDSALYFCASSVVSGGPDTQYFGPGTRLTVL.

This chain's CDR3 is CASSLGTGGNGYTF. CDR3 sequence (DNA): TGTGCCAGCAGCCTAGGGACGGGGGGCAATGGCTACACCTTC. The V call is TRBV5-6, the J call TRBJ1-2, with a tentative D call TRBD1 (6 bases). Trimming removed 4 bases from V and 6 bases from J, with 16 bases in between. The germline V gene encodes CDR1 SGHDT and CDR2 YYEEEE. This CDR3 region has 14 residues.

This clone was observed a few times. The chain couples TRBV5-1 to TRBJ2-5, with D tentatively TRBD2 (6 bases). The CDR3 runs to 16 residues. The V gene lost 0 bases and the J gene lost 5 bases, with 17 bases spanning the gap. Germline CDR1 SGHRS, CDR2 YFSETQ. CDR3: CASSLGGGLGRETQYF. DNA for the CDR3: TGCGCCAGCAGCTTGGGAGGTGGACTGGGGAGGGAGACCCAGTACTTC.

This chain connects TRBV2 to TRBJ1-4; possibly TRBD1 for D (5 bases). The V gene's germline CDR1 is SNHLY and CDR2 FYNNEI. V lost 6 bases to trimming and J lost 10 bases, with 24 bases between them. There are 16 residues in the CDR3. CDR3 region: CASRTTGEGPTRKLFF. For the CDR3, the DNA is TGTGCCAGCAGGACAACGGGGGAGGGGCCGACTAGAAAACTGTTTTTT.

The rearrangement links TRBV3-1 (or the pseudogene TRBV3-2) to TRBJ2-3; tentative D call: TRBD1 (6 bases). The V gene lost 3 bases and the J gene lost 4 bases, with 14 bases spanning the gap. Germline V lookup: CDR1 LGHDT, CDR2 YNNKEL (reference sequence). The CDR3 totals 15 residues. The CDR3 region is CASSHQEQGADTQYF. Here the CDR3 DNA reads TGTGCCAGCAGCCATCAGGAACAGGGAGCAGATACGCAGTATTTT.

The J gene is TRBJ1-2, the V gene TRBV7-9; unclear D gene. The CDR3 runs to 13 residues. The V gene's germline CDR1 is SEHNR and CDR2 FQNEAQ (reference sequence). V was pared by 3 bases and J by 8 bases, with 13 bases between. CDR3 coding DNA: TGTGCCAGCAGCTTTCAAGTGGCGGGAGGCTACACCTTC. As protein: CASSFQVAGGYTF.

The V gene is TRBV2, the J gene TRBJ2-1; 11 nucleotides match TRBD2. Trimming cost V 7 bases and J 7 bases; bases outside gene matches: 3. Germline values: CDR1 SNHLY, CDR2 FYNNEI. CDR3 length: 13 amino acids. CDR3 coding DNA: TGTGCCAGCATAGGACTAGCGGGTAATGAGCAGTTCTTC. This translates into CASIGLAGNEQFF.

This rearrangement joins TRBV19 to TRBJ2-2; tentative D call: TRBD2 (6 bases). The V and J ends lost 3 bases and 3 bases respectively, with 17 bases between them. The V gene's germline CDR1 is LNHDA and CDR2 SQIVND (reference sequence). There are 17 residues in the CDR3. The CDR3 here is CASSMLGGVGDTGELFF. CDR3 DNA sequence: TGTGCCAGTAGTATGCTAGGAGGGGTCGGGGACACCGGGGAGCTGTTTTTT.

The V call is TRBV28, the J call TRBJ2-4; 7 positions match TRBD2. V trimming: 6 bases; J trimming: 6 bases; junction bases outside the gene matches: 8. CDR1 MDHEN and CDR2 SYDVKM come from the germline V gene. This CDR3 contains 14 residues. The CDR3 is CASSSSREVNIQYF. In nucleotides, the CDR3 is TGTGCCAGCAGCTCTTCACGGGAGGTAAACATTCAGTACTTC.

The V gene is TRBV4-2, the J gene TRBJ2-3; tentatively, D is TRBD2 (6 bases). The CDR3 runs 15 residues. Trimming took off 7 bases at V and 4 bases at J, with 18 bases between the two ends. Germline loops: CDR1 LGHNA, CDR2 YNFKEQ. The CDR3 region has the DNA TGTGCCAGCAAGGCGGGGCTGGGCACTGCAGATACGCAGTATTTT. Residues: CASKAGLGTADTQYF.

This chain links TRBV29-1 with TRBJ2-7, with no clear D. This CDR3 contains 11 residues. From germline, CDR1 is SQVTM and CDR2 ANQGSEA. The V end was cut by 1 base, the J end by 7 bases, with 8 bases between. The CDR3 DNA sequence: TGCAGCGTTGAAGGTAGTTCGGAGCAGTACTTC. This translates into CSVEGSSEQYF.

This rearrangement joins TRBV28 to TRBJ2-1, with TRBD1 as a possible D gene (5 bases). The germline gives CDR1 MDHEN, CDR2 SYDVKM. V lost 8 bases and J lost 7, with 12 bases in between. The CDR3 totals 12 residues. The CDR3 DNA sequence: TGTGCCAGCGAGTCATCAGGGAATGAGCAGTTCTTC. Protein product: CASESSGNEQFF.

The rearrangement uses TRBV7-8 and TRBJ2-2; D uncertain. The CDR3 spans 12 residues. Germline lookup yields CDR1 SGHVS and CDR2 FQNEAQ. Trimming pared 5 bases from V and 5 bases from J, leaving 6 bases between. CDR3 coding DNA: TGTGCCAGCAGCCATATAACCGGGGAGCTGTTTTTT. Its protein product is CASSHITGELFF.

The gene calls are TRBV19 and TRBJ1-2; maybe TRBD1 (5 bases). With 3 bases removed from V and 7 bases from J, the gap between germline ends came to 15 bases. CDR1 and CDR2 from the germline V gene are LNHDA and SQIVND (reference sequence). CDR3 length: 14 amino acids. This chain's CDR3 is CASSIIRVNGGYTF. CDR3 bases: TGTGCCAGTAGTATCATCAGGGTAAATGGTGGCTACACCTTC. Full variable domain (remainder filled in from reference TRBV19 and TRBJ1-2): DGGITQSPKYLFRKEGQNVTLSCEQNLNHDAMYWYRQDPGQGLRLIYYSQIVNDFQKGDIAEGYSVSREKKESFPLTVTSAQKNPTAFYLCASSIIRVNGGYTFGSGTRLTVV.

The chain recombines TRBV9 with TRBJ1-1; D gene uncertain. Trimming removed 2 bases from V and 0 bases from J, with 5 bases in between. There are 13 residues in the CDR3. CDR1 is SGDLS and CDR2 is YYNGEE in the germline V gene. In DNA, the CDR3 is TGTGCCAGCAGCGTGCTAGTGAACACTGAAGCTTTCTTT. Translating it yields CASSVLVNTEAFF.

The chain employs TRBV7-6 and TRBJ2-2; D is perhaps TRBD1 (6 bases). This CDR3 is 15 amino acids long. The germline V and J ends were trimmed by 2 bases and 4 bases, with 11 bases remaining between them. The germline CDR1 and CDR2 sequences are SGHVS and FNYEAQ. The CDR3 loop is CASSLNRDGTGELFF. The CDR3 coding sequence is TGTGCCAGCAGCTTAAACAGGGATGGCACCGGGGAGCTGTTTTTT.

V is TRBV28 and J is TRBJ2-5, with 7 bases identical to TRBD2. V lost 6 bases, J lost 5 bases, and 18 bases stayed unmatched. The germline V gene has CDR1 MDHEN and CDR2 SYDVKM. The CDR3 contains 17 residues. CDR3: CASRNPGGGKNVETQYF. The CDR3 DNA follows: TGTGCCAGCAGAAACCCTGGGGGGGGGAAGAATGTGGAGACCCAGTACTTC.

The rearrangement joins TRBV19 to TRBJ1-6; D is undetermined. Germline assignment: CDR1 LNHDA and CDR2 SQIVND (reference sequence). Trimming stripped 3 bases from V and 5 bases from J, with 11 bases between. This CDR3 comprises 15 residues. CDR3 DNA sequence: TGTGCCAGTAGTATGAGGGTTGGCAATAATTCACCCCTCCACTTT. It encodes CASSMRVGNNSPLHF.

This clone was recorded only once. The chain joins TRBV6-5 to TRBJ1-2, with D perhaps matching TRBD1 (5 bases). Germline CDR1 reads MNHEY; CDR2 reads SVGAGI. CDR3 length: 15 amino acids. V was trimmed by 0 bases and J by 8 bases, leaving 16 bases between them. Here the CDR3 DNA reads TGTGCCAGCAGTTACTCCACGCAGGGATTAGGGGGCTACACCTTC. It specifies CASSYSTQGLGGYTF.

The CDR3 sequence is CASSFTGGGTDTQYF. Written as DNA, the CDR3 is TGCGCCAGCAGCTTTACCGGGGGAGGCACAGATACGCAGTATTTT. This sequence joins TRBV5-1 and TRBJ2-3; D is perhaps TRBD2 (6 bases). Germline CDR1 SGHRS, CDR2 YFSETQ. Trimming removed 2 bases at V and 1 base at J, with 11 bases between. The CDR3 is made up of 15 amino acids.

The gene calls are TRBV28 and TRBJ2-1, with 10 bases lining up with TRBD2. The CDR3 sequence is 15 residues long. Germline loops: CDR1 MDHEN, CDR2 SYDVKM. The junction had 10 bases not matched to a gene; V was cut back by 8 bases and J by 6 bases. Written as DNA, the CDR3 is TGTGCCAGCTACTCCAGCGGGAGGGCCCCCAATGAGCAGTTCTTC. This gives the protein CASYSSGRAPNEQFF.